What follows are 21 T cell receptor beta chains derived from one specimen sequenced in a study of blood T cell repertoires in COVID-19. Sequenced by immunoSEQ multiplex PCR; TCRdb stores in-frame clones only, minus some. There are 120,000 to 150,000 clones in the sample; over 75% occur only once, and 10% to 15% lies in the top ten. Source material: peripheral blood. The receptor source for this set is a man in his 60s with active or convalescent COVID-19.

The chain links TRBV18 to TRBJ2-2, with TRBD1 identical over 7 bases. V lost 5 bases to trimming and J lost 0 bases; unmatched junction nucleotides: 3. The CDR3 is 15 amino acids. The germline V gene has CDR1 KGHSH and CDR2 LQKENI. The CDR3 DNA reads TGTGCCAGCTCAGACACAGGGGCGAACACCGGGGAGCTGTTTTTT. This sequence encodes CASSDTGANTGELFF.

The chain recombines TRBV6-5 with TRBJ2-3, with TRBD2 identical over 9 bases. The CDR3 is made up of 16 amino acids. Unmatched junction bases numbered 13, after V lost 4 bases and J lost 8 bases. CDR1 is MNHEY, CDR2 SVGAGI, per germline. CDR3 nucleotides: TGTGCCAGCAGTTCGGAGGGACTAGCCTCATCCGGTACGCAGTATTTT. Amino acids: CASSSEGLASSGTQYF.

V is TRBV27 and J is TRBJ1-5; 7 bases align to TRBD1. CDR1 MNHEY and CDR2 SMNVEV come from the germline V gene (reference sequence). After removal of 7 bases from V and 7 bases from J, the junction contained 13 bases not matched to a gene. The CDR3 covers 15 residues. The CDR3 region is CASTLKAGGRQPQHF. The CDR3 nucleotides are TGTGCCAGCACCTTAAAGGCAGGGGGACGGCAGCCCCAGCATTTT.

J is TRBJ2-7 and V is TRBV28, with D perhaps TRBD2 (7 bases). CDR3 size: 17 residues. V dropped 5 bases and J dropped 1 base, with 21 bases sitting between them. Germline-derived CDR1 and CDR2 are MDHEN and SYDVKM. The CDR3 DNA follows: TGTGCCAGCAGTCCCTGGGGGGCGGGAGATCGATCCTACGAGCAGTACTTC. The encoded protein is CASSPWGAGDRSYEQYF.

The rearrangement links TRBV15 to TRBJ1-1, with D possibly TRBD1 on 6 matching bases. The CDR3 totals 13 residues. Germline CDR1 is LNHNV and CDR2 is YYDKDF (reference sequence). V shed 1 base and J shed 4 bases, with 7 bases lying between them. The CDR3 region is CATSRGGGTEAFF. CDR3 in DNA: TGTGCCACCAGCAGAGGAGGGGGCACTGAAGCTTTCTTT.

The genes are TRBV7-9 and TRBJ2-6; D might be TRBD2 (6 bases). Germline CDR1 reads SEHNR; CDR2 reads FQNEAQ (reference sequence). With 2 bases removed from V and 0 bases from J, the gap between germline ends came to 11 bases. CDR3 length equals 17 residues. The CDR3 DNA is TGTGCCAGCAGCTTATTAGCGGAGTTCTCTGGGGCCAACGTCCTGACTTTC. Translating gives CASSLLAEFSGANVLTF.

This clone has a handful of counts. This chain links TRBV9 with TRBJ2-3; perhaps TRBD2 as D (6 bases). V lost 6 bases and J 0 bases, leaving 14 bases between the germline ends. CDR3 length: 15 residues. The germline V gene encodes CDR1 SGDLS and CDR2 YYNGEE. In nucleotides, the CDR3 is TGTGCCAGCACCAAAATCGCGGGGAGCACAGATACGCAGTATTTT. It is translated as CASTKIAGSTDTQYF.

V and J are TRBV19 and TRBJ1-4, with D perhaps matching TRBD1 (5 bases). Germline V lookup: CDR1 LNHDA, CDR2 SQIVND (reference sequence). This CDR3 region has 13 residues. Trimming left V 6 bases short and J 5 bases short, with 10 bases between. The CDR3 loop reads CASSPGLNEKLFF. The DNA for the CDR3 is TGTGCCAGTAGCCCGGGACTAAATGAAAAACTGTTTTTT.

CDR3 in DNA: TGTGCCAGCAGCCGACACTCGACAGGCGGGGAGACCCAGTACTTC. Its translation is CASSRHSTGGETQYF. The J gene is TRBJ2-5, the V gene TRBV11-3, with TRBD1 as a possible D gene (6 bases). This CDR3 comprises 15 residues. The germline CDR1 and CDR2 sequences are SGHNT and YENEEA. The V end was cut by 5 bases, the J end by 5 bases, with 18 bases between.

This clone was observed once. This rearrangement joins TRBV28 to TRBJ2-7, with 8 bases matching TRBD1. CDR3 size: 15 residues. In germline, CDR1 is MDHEN, CDR2 SYDVKM. V lost 6 bases, J lost 8 bases, and 15 bases stayed unmatched. CDR3 DNA sequence: TGTGCCAGCAGGCCCGGAGGGACAGGTGGGGGCAAGCAGTACTTC. Residues: CASRPGGTGGGKQYF.

The chain uses TRBV5-6 and TRBJ2-2; 8 bases are shared with TRBD2. This CDR3 has 15 residues. Germline-derived CDR1 and CDR2 are SGHDT and YYEEEE. The V segment lost 4 bases and the J segment 4 bases; nucleotides outside the gene matches: 6. The CDR3 DNA reads TGTGCCAGCAGCCAGCGGGGGCGGGGCACCGGGGAGCTGTTTTTT. Translating it yields CASSQRGRGTGELFF.

This chain joins TRBV2 and TRBJ1-1, with D hard to call. The V end was cut by 7 bases, the J end by 1 base, with 16 bases between. This CDR3 is 15 amino acids long. Looked up from germline, CDR1 is SNHLY and CDR2 is FYNNEI. The CDR3 sequence is CASTMGGVQNTEAFF. The CDR3 DNA reads as TGTGCCAGCACGATGGGCGGGGTACAGAACACTGAAGCTTTCTTT.

This chain links TRBV6-5 with TRBJ2-5; the D gene is possibly TRBD2 (6 bases). Germline V gives CDR1 MNHEY, CDR2 SVGAGI. V lost 7 bases, J lost 5 bases, and 14 bases lay in between. The CDR3 is 13 amino acids. In DNA, the CDR3 is TGTGCCAGCACCCCGGTTCGGGGGGAGACCCAGTACTTC. This gives the protein CASTPVRGETQYF.

This chain uses TRBV6-5 with TRBJ1-1; D not certain. V was pared by 6 bases and J by 1 base, with 9 bases between. This CDR3 region has 13 residues. Looked up from germline, CDR1 is MNHEY and CDR2 is SVGAGI. The CDR3 DNA reads as TGTGCCAGCAGCCGTGCAGAGAACACTGAAGCTTTCTTT. Amino acid sequence: CASSRAENTEAFF.

V is TRBV27 and J is TRBJ2-7; D is possibly TRBD1 (5 bases). Trimming removed 0 bases from V and 8 bases from J, with 14 bases in between. Germline lookup yields CDR1 MNHEY and CDR2 SMNVEV (reference sequence). The CDR3 is made up of 14 amino acids. CDR3 residues: CASSLSEIGVKQYF. The CDR3 DNA is TGTGCCAGCAGTTTATCGGAGATAGGGGTGAAGCAGTACTTC.

The CDR3 DNA follows: TGTGCCAGCAGCACAGGGGAATATACTAGTCTCGAGCAGTTCTTC. It specifies CASSTGEYTSLEQFF. The chain links TRBV5-4 to TRBJ2-1; the match to TRBD1 covers 7 bases. Germline values: CDR1 SGHNT, CDR2 YYREEE (reference sequence). This CDR3 has 15 residues. V shed 4 bases, J shed 10 bases, and the junction held 14 bases outside the gene matches.

This clone was detected only a few times. The chain carries TRBV5-1 and TRBJ1-4; 8 bases are a match to TRBD1. The germline V gene encodes CDR1 SGHRS and CDR2 YFSETQ. The CDR3 runs 15 residues. Trimming cost V 4 bases and J 5 bases; bases outside gene matches: 7. The CDR3 spells CASSGLTGVNEKLFF. The CDR3 coding sequence is TGCGCCAGCAGCGGATTGACAGGGGTCAATGAAAAACTGTTTTTT.

The chain links TRBV5-5 to TRBJ1-2, with TRBD1 matching 7 bases. The V segment lost 7 bases and the J segment 7 bases; nucleotides outside the gene matches: 19. Germline CDR1 is SGHKS and CDR2 is YYEKEE (reference sequence). The CDR3 totals 16 residues. The CDR3 loop reads CASGSGGGKDLFGYTF. DNA for the CDR3: TGTGCCAGCGGGTCTGGAGGGGGCAAGGACCTTTTTGGCTACACCTTC.

This rearrangement joins TRBV13 to TRBJ1-2; TRBD1 is a possible D gene (6 bases). CDR1 is PRHDT and CDR2 is FYEKMQ in the germline V gene (reference sequence). The CDR3 consists of 15 residues. Trimming cost V 4 bases and J 5 bases, with 17 bases left between them. Written as DNA, the CDR3 is TGTGCCAGCAGCTCCCCCAGGGGTCCAGAATATGGCTACACCTTC. Translated: CASSSPRGPEYGYTF.

The chain recombines TRBV7-3 with TRBJ2-5, with D maybe TRBD1 (6 bases). In germline, CDR1 is SGHTA, CDR2 FQGTGA. The CDR3 is 13 amino acids. Trimming stripped 3 bases from V and 4 bases from J, with 9 bases between. The DNA of the CDR3 is TGTGCCAGCAGCTTCACGACAGGAGAGACCCAGTACTTC. This encodes CASSFTTGETQYF.

The V gene is TRBV28, the J gene TRBJ2-7; 10 nucleotides align to TRBD2. Germline values: CDR1 MDHEN, CDR2 SYDVKM. V lost 6 bases and J lost 3; bases outside the gene matches: 8. CDR3 size: 15 residues. The CDR3 loop reads CASSFSGRFGYEQYF. The CDR3 nucleotides are TGTGCCAGCAGCTTTAGCGGGAGGTTCGGCTACGAGCAGTACTTC. Combining the CDR3 with reference TRBV28 and TRBJ2-7 gives the whole variable domain DVKVTQSSRYLVKRTGEKVFLECVQDMDHENMFWYRQDPGLGLRLIYFSYDVKMKEKGDIPEGYSVSREKKERFSLILESASTNQTSMYLCASSFSGRFGYEQYFGPGTRLTVT.